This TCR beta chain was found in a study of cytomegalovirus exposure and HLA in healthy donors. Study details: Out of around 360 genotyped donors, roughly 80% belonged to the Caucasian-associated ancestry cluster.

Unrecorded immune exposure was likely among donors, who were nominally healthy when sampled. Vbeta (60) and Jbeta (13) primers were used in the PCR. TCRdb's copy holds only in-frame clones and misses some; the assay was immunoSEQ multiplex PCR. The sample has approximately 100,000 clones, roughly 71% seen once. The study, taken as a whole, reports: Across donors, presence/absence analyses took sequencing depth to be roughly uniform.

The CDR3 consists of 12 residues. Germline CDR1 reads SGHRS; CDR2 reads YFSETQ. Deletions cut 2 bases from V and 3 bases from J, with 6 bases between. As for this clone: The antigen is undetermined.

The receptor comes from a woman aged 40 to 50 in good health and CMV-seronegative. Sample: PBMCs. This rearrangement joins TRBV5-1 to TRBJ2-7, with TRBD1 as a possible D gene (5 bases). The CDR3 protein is CASSFQGYEQYF. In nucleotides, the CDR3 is TGCGCCAGCAGCTTCCAGGGCTACGAGCAGTACTTC.